The entry that follows covers one T cell receptor beta chain sequence. Autoimmune disease history or systemic immunosuppression led to patient exclusion. Clones were sequenced by immunoSEQ multiplex PCR, and TCRdb holds only the in-frame ones, with some missing. Seen here are about 84,000 clones, around 84% observed once, and the top ten hold under 3.5%. The source of the sample is a study of OX40 agonist ivuxolimab in advanced cancers. This TCR derives from an adult with an advanced solid tumor such as melanoma, head and neck, liver or kidney cancer. This specimen consisted of CD4+ or CD8+ T cells sorted from blood, obtained in a trial of the OX40 agonist ivuxolimab.

This chain's CDR3 is CASSDRGTYSNQPQHF. In nucleotides, the CDR3 is TGTGCCAGCAGTGATCGGGGGACTTATAGCAATCAGCCCCAGCATTTT. The chain combines TRBV2 with TRBJ1-5; perhaps TRBD1 as D (5 bases). CDR1 is SNHLY, CDR2 FYNNEI, per germline. The V and J ends lost 3 bases and 0 bases respectively, with 12 bases between them. This CDR3 comprises 16 residues.